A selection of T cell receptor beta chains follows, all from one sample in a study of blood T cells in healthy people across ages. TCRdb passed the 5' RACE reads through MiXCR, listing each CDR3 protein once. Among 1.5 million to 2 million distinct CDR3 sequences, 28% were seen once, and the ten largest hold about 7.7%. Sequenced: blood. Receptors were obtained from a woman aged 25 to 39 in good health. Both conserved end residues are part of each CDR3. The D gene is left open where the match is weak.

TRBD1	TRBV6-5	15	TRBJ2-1	CASSFGTGKDNEQFF
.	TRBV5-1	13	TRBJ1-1	CASRPSENTEAFF
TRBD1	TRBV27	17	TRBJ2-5	CASSLSSRTGRIETQYF
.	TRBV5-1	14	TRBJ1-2	CASSLPDVNYGYTF
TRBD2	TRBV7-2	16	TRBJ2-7	CASSLARASGPYEQYF
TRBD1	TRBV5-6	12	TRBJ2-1	CASSLGDSPQFF
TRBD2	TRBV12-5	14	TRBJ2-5	CASGSVAGGETQYF
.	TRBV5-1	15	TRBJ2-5	CASSLSGHSSYGQYF
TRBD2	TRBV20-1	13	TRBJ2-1	CSASSGGAYEQFF
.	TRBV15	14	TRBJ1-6	CATSRTADNSPLHF
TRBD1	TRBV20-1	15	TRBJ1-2	CSARDGGQGSSGYTF
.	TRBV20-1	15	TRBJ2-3	CSARDPLAVTDTQYF
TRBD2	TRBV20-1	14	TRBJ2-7	CSAQTELAVDEQYF
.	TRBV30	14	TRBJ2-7	CAWSLTQHGDEQYF
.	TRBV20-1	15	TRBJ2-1	CSAIRRDSVGNEQFF
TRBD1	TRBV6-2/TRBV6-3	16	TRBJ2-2	CASSQQGALRTGELFF
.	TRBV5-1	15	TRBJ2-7	CTSSNGQTSSYEQYF
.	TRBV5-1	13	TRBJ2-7	CASSGEGDYEQYF
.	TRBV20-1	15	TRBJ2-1	CSAREGRMNYNEQFF
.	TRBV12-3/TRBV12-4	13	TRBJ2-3	CASTLTTTDTQYF
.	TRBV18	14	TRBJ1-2	CASSPRQANYGYTF
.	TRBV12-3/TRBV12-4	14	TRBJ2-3	CASSSPVISDTQYF
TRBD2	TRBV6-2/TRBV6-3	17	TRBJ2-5	CASSFRRAGALQETQYF
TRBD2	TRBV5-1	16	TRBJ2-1	CASSLSGTRVENEQFF
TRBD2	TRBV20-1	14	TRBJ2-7	CSAGEREFPYEQYF
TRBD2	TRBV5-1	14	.	CASSFSGAYNEQYF
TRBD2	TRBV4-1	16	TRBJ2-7	CASSPSGLAGTYEQYF
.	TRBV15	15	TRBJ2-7	CATSRDRGYPYEQYF
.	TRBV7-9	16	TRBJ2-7	CASRQFDRDESYEQYF
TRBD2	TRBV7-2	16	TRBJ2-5	CASSLELAGGLATQYF
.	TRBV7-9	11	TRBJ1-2	CASSVGPGYTF
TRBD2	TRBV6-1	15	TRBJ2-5	CASSELAGGQETQYF
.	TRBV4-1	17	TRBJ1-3	CASSQAFGASSGNTIYF
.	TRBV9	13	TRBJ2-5	CASSVDLYGTQYF
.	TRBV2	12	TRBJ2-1	CVSALRGYEQFF
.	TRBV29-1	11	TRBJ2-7	CSVSRGYEQYF
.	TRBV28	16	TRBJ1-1	CASSLIKGGADTEAFF
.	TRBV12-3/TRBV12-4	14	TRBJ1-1	CASSLVSADTEAFF
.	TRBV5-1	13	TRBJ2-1	CASSLLQGSEQFF
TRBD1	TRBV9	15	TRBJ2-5	CASSDRDRDKGTQYF
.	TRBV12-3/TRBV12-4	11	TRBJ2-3	CASSFGDTQYF
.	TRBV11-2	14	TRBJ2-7	CASKAEGSSYEQYF
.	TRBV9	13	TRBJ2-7	CASTPTVNNEQYF
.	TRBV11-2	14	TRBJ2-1	CASSLVGWTNEQFF
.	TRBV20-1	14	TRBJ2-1	CSARDPVIANDQFF
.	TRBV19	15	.	CASSIVTLATYEQYF